The text below deals with one TCR beta chain. With the read ending 3 residues before the CDR3 end, the germline J gene is used to fill in that end. The data were produced by immunoSEQ multiplex PCR, yet TCRdb's version contains in-frame clones alone and is incomplete. Recorded for this sample: around 15,000 clones. These data come from a study of T cells in women clearing cervical HPV infection. The CDR3 is 14 amino acids. CDR1 is SGHNT, CDR2 YENEEA, per germline. The ends lost 5 bases at V and 6 bases at J; junction bases unmatched: 6. The receptor comes from a woman aged 18 to 69 with a cervical HPV16 infection that either progressed to CIN3+ or cleared (not recorded which). The specimen sequenced was blood buffy coat. The chain employs TRBV11-3 and TRBJ2-3; 9 bases align to TRBD1. CDR3 loop: CASSPRDRADTQYF. CDR3 DNA, as far as it was read: TGTGCCAGCAGCCCCCGGGACAGGGCTGATACG.